Following are 10 T cell receptor beta chains from one sample sequenced in a study of T cell responses to AZD1222 COVID-19 vaccine. The table came from immunoSEQ multiplex PCR; TCRdb's copy has only in-frame clones and leaves some out. Of about 120,000 clones listed, about 90% were seen once; the top ten hold around 15%. The sample was peripheral blood, taken on day 0 of AZD1222 vaccination. These receptors were collected from an adult in good health.

Only a few counts were recorded for this clone. The CDR3 nucleotides are TGTGCCAGCAGTTTTTGGGGGGAGACCCAGTACTTC. Encoded protein: CASSFWGETQYF. This chain joins TRBV28 and TRBJ2-5; D possibly matches TRBD1 or TRBD2 (5 bases each). Trimming shortened V by 3 bases and J by 5 bases, and 7 bases separated the two germline ends. This CDR3 region has 12 residues. The V gene's germline CDR1 is MDHEN and CDR2 SYDVKM.

The chain joins TRBV9 to TRBJ1-2, with D perhaps matching TRBD1 (5 bases). The CDR3 consists of 12 residues. Germline values: CDR1 SGDLS, CDR2 YYNGEE. V lost 3 bases to trimming and J lost 6 bases, with 9 bases between them. CDR3 sequence: CASSDLRDGYTF. In DNA, the CDR3 is TGTGCCAGCAGCGACCTCAGGGATGGCTACACCTTC.

This chain links TRBV11-2 with TRBJ2-7; the D is unclear. The germline V gene encodes CDR1 SGHAT and CDR2 FQNNGV. The CDR3 spans 12 residues. The V end lost 1 base, the J end lost 5 bases, and 6 bases lay between the germline ends. CDR3 in DNA: TGTGCCAGCAGCTTAGTAGCAAACGAGCAGTACTTC. Amino acids: CASSLVANEQYF.

The table lists this clone with a count of one. V gene TRBV5-1 combines with J gene TRBJ2-2; D gene unclear. V dropped 0 bases and J dropped 4 bases, with 7 bases sitting between them. The CDR3 sequence is 14 residues long. Germline CDR1 and CDR2: SGHRS and YFSETQ. This CDR3 is CASSLGPGTGELFF. The CDR3 coding sequence is TGCGCCAGCAGCTTGGGTCCGGGCACCGGGGAGCTGTTTTTT.

The V call is TRBV19, the J call TRBJ2-1; 14 bases are shared with TRBD2. This CDR3 contains 20 residues. The V and J ends lost 3 bases and 0 bases, in that order; junction bases with no gene match: 10. The germline V gene encodes CDR1 LNHDA and CDR2 SQIVND (reference sequence). CDR3 loop: CASSIFLAGTSGSSYNEQFF. Here the CDR3 DNA reads TGTGCCAGTAGTATCTTCCTCGCCGGGACTAGCGGGAGCTCCTACAATGAGCAGTTCTTC. Full variable domain (missing parts from reference TRBV19 and TRBJ2-1): DGGITQSPKYLFRKEGQNVTLSCEQNLNHDAMYWYRQDPGQGLRLIYYSQIVNDFQKGDIAEGYSVSREKKESFPLTVTSAQKNPTAFYLCASSIFLAGTSGSSYNEQFFGPGTRLTVL.

The chain is built from TRBV5-8 and TRBJ1-5, with D unresolved. Germline V gene data show CDR1 as SGHTS and CDR2 as YDEGEE. Trimming removed 4 bases at V and 4 bases at J, with 9 bases between. The CDR3 is 13 residues long. The chain's CDR3 is CASSKSLNQPQHF. For the CDR3, the DNA is TGTGCCAGCAGCAAGAGTCTGAATCAGCCCCAGCATTTT.

The rearrangement uses TRBV19 and TRBJ1-6; tentatively, D is TRBD1 (5 bases). CDR1 and CDR2 (germline): LNHDA, SQIVND (reference sequence). The CDR3 is made up of 15 amino acids. V was clipped by 3 bases and J by 8 bases, with 14 bases between them. The CDR3 nucleotides are TGTGCCAGTAGTATCTTTGGCCGGGGGGATTCACCCCTCCACTTT. Translated: CASSIFGRGDSPLHF.

DNA for the CDR3: TGTGCCAGCTCAACGGGACAGGGGTTTAATGAGCAGTTCTTC. The encoded protein is CASSTGQGFNEQFF. The chain recombines TRBV18 with TRBJ2-1, with 10 bases aligning to TRBD1. V was clipped by 5 bases and J by 7 bases; unmatched bases: 5. This CDR3 spans 14 amino acids. Germline V gives CDR1 KGHSH, CDR2 LQKENI.

Details on this clone: Sequence at one end of the junction differs from germline and may be a read error. The chain uses TRBV7-9 and TRBJ2-5; unclear D gene. Per germline, CDR1 SEHNR and CDR2 FQNEAQ (reference sequence). The length of the CDR3 is 17 residues. This chain's CDR3 is CASSLDKPLSYQETQYF. CDR3 sequence (DNA): TGTGCCAGCAGTTTAGACAAGCCTCTTTCTTATCAAGAGACCCAGTACTTC.

The gene calls are TRBV5-1 and TRBJ1-2; TRBD1 matches at 7 bases. The J segment lost 3 bases and the V segment lost 0 bases, leaving 8 bases of the junction unmatched. The CDR3 contains 16 residues. The germline V gene has CDR1 SGHRS and CDR2 YFSETQ. CDR3: CASSLDPGTADYGYTF. The DNA for the CDR3 is TGCGCCAGCAGCTTGGACCCGGGGACAGCTGACTATGGCTACACCTTC.